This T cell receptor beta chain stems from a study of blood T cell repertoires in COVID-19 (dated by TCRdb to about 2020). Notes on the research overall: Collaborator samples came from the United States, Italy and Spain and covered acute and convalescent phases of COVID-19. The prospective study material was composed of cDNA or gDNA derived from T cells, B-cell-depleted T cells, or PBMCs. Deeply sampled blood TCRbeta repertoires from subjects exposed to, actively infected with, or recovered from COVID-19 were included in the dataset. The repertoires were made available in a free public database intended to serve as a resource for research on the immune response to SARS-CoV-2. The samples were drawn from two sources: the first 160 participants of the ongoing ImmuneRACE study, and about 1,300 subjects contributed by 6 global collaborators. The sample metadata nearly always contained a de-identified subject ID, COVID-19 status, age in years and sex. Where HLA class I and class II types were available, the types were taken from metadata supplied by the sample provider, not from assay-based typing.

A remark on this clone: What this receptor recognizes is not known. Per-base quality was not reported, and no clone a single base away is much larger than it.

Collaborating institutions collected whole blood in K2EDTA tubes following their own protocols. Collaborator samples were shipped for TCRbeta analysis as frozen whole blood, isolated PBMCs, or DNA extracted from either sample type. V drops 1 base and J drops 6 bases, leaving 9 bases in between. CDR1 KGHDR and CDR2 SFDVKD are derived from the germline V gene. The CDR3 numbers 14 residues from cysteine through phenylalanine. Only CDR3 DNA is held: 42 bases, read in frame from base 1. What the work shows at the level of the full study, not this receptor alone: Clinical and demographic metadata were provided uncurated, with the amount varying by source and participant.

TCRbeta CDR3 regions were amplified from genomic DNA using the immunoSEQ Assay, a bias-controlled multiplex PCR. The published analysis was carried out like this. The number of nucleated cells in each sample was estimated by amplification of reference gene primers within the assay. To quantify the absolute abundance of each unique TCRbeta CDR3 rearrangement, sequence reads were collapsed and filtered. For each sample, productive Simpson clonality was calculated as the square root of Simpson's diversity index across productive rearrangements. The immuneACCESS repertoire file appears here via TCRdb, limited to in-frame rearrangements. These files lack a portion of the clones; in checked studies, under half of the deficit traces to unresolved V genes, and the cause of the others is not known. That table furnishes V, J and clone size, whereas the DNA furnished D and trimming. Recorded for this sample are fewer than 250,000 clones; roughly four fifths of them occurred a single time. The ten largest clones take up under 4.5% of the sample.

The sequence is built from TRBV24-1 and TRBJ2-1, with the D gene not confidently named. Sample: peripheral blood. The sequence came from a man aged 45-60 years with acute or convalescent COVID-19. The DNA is TGTGCCACCAGTGATTTCGGGTTCGTCAATGAGCAGTTCTTC. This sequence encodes CATSDFGFVNEQFF.